The present TCR beta chain was sequenced within a study of cytomegalovirus exposure and HLA in healthy donors. General study findings and limits: Per published accounts, TCR beta sequences correctly predicted the HLA-A and HLA-B alleles of most subjects.

Primers: 60 Vbeta forward and 13 Jbeta reverse. Profiled with immunoSEQ multiplex PCR; TCRdb holds only in-frame clones, not every one. The sample has over 150,000 clones; 81% are singletons. A remark on this clone: What it binds is not known.

The sequenced sample was PBMCs. The clonotype originates from a woman aged 25 to 39 in good health and CMV-seronegative.

The CDR3 nucleotides are TGTGCCAGTAGGGGGGCCCCACGAACTGAAGCTTTCTTT. Its translation is CASRGAPRTEAFF. J is TRBJ1-1 and V is TRBV19, with D tentatively TRBD1 (6 bases). This CDR3 has 13 amino acids. The germline V gene encodes CDR1 LNHDA and CDR2 SQIVND (reference sequence). Deletions cut 6 bases from V and 5 bases from J, with 13 bases between.